This passage covers 24 T cell receptor beta chains from one sample sequenced in a study of identical twins. MiXCR, run by TCRdb on the 5' RACE reads, gives a single entry per CDR3 protein. This sample yields hundreds of thousands of distinct CDR3 sequences, of which approximately 8.3% are seen a single time; around 2.1% belongs to the top ten. These records were also assigned to another study, of yellow fever vaccine responses in identical twins.

Sequencing was done on a sample of memory (CD45RO+) T cells sorted from blood. These receptors all come from a young woman in good health.

The chain recombines TRBV20-1 with TRBJ2-3; 11 positions match TRBD2. J gave up 5 bases and V 5 bases, and 6 bases lay outside the gene matches. The germline gives CDR1 DFQATT, CDR2 SNEGSKA (reference sequence). This CDR3 has 14 amino acids. CDR3 DNA: TGCAGTGCTCCCCATAGCGGGGGGGGAGATACGCAGTATTTT. Translated: CSAPHSGGGDTQYF.

Ten or more counts support this clonotype. V and J are TRBV20-1 and TRBJ2-7; 11 bases agree with TRBD1. The CDR3 length is 13 residues. Germline CDR1 is DFQATT and CDR2 is SNEGSKA (reference sequence). Losses at the gene ends were 7 bases for V and 1 base for J; bases not matched to a gene: 3. The CDR3 DNA is TGCAGTGTAAGGGACAGGGGGTCCTACGAGCAGTACTTC. It is translated as CSVRDRGSYEQYF.

V and J are TRBV7-9 and TRBJ2-3; 8 bases align to TRBD2. This CDR3 has 16 amino acids. Germline assignment: CDR1 SEHNR and CDR2 FQNEAQ (reference sequence). V lost 11 bases, J lost 0 bases, and 13 bases stayed unmatched. CDR3 coding DNA: TGTGCCTTAGACGCAGGAGAGCGGGGGAGCACAGATACGCAGTATTTT. It is translated as CALDAGERGSTDTQYF.

In nucleotides, the CDR3 is TGTGCCAGCAGCCCCATGGGGGTAGACAAAAACATTCAGTACTTC. This translates into CASSPMGVDKNIQYF. The chain employs TRBV7-9 and TRBJ2-4, with D possibly called TRBD1 or TRBD2 (5 bases each). This CDR3 has 15 residues. Trimming shortened V by 5 bases and J by 3 bases, and 14 bases separated the two germline ends. Germline V gene sequence: CDR1 SEHNR, CDR2 FQNEAQ (reference sequence).

V usage is TRBV2 and J usage is TRBJ2-1, with D hard to call. The CDR3 extends over 14 amino acids. The germline V and J ends were trimmed by 6 bases and 3 bases, with 12 bases remaining between them. The germline V gene encodes CDR1 SNHLY and CDR2 FYNNEI. CDR3 protein: CASRANWDYNEQFF. The CDR3 DNA follows: TGTGCCAGCAGGGCTAATTGGGACTACAATGAGCAGTTCTTC.

This clonotype was detected a few times. The genes are TRBV12-3 or TRBV12-4 and TRBJ2-7; 9 bases map to TRBD2. The CDR3 length is 14 residues. With 1 base clipped from V and 6 bases from J, the junction kept 4 bases outside the gene matches. The CDR3 DNA is TGTGCCAGCAGTTTAGTGGGACTAGCTAGCGAGCAGTACTTC. Protein sequence: CASSLVGLASEQYF.

This clonotype was observed at least ten times. This chain joins TRBV20-1 and TRBJ2-3; D remains ambiguous. V lost 1 base to trimming and J lost 4 bases, with 6 bases between them. Germline V gene lookup returns CDR1 DFQATT and CDR2 SNEGSKA (reference sequence). This CDR3 has 12 residues. This CDR3 is CSARVGSDTQYF. The CDR3 region has the DNA TGCAGTGCTAGAGTAGGGTCAGATACGCAGTATTTT.

This clonotype was counted ten times or more. The chain employs TRBV20-1 and TRBJ2-1; D unresolved. Germline CDR1 and CDR2: DFQATT and SNEGSKA (reference sequence). CDR3 length equals 12 residues. V gave up 3 bases and J gave up 6 bases, with 9 bases separating them. The CDR3 DNA sequence: TGCAGTGCTAGCCAGCATGTCAATGAGCAGTTCTTC. As protein: CSASQHVNEQFF.

In this sample, this clonotype turned up many times. The gene calls are TRBV9 and TRBJ2-3; 7 nucleotides match TRBD2. Germline lookup yields CDR1 SGDLS and CDR2 YYNGEE. The CDR3 consists of 15 residues. Trimming at V came to 4 bases and at J to 1 base, leaving 6 bases not matched to a gene. The CDR3: CASSNRAGGTDTQYF. CDR3 DNA: TGTGCCAGCAGCAATCGGGCGGGGGGCACAGATACGCAGTATTTT.

This clonotype came up a few times. CDR3 DNA sequence: TGTGCCAGCAGTCCTAATCATGGGGATGGGAGGTATCAGCCCCAGCATTTT. This sequence encodes CASSPNHGDGRYQPQHF. The V gene is TRBV12-3 or TRBV12-4, the J gene TRBJ1-5; D remains unclear. This CDR3 region has 17 residues. V was pared by 5 bases and J by 5 bases, with 22 bases between.

This clonotype showed up just a few times. V is TRBV6-1 and J is TRBJ2-5; no definite D call. Germline lookup yields CDR1 MNHNS and CDR2 SASEGT. Trimming removed 2 bases at V and 3 bases at J, with 13 bases between. The CDR3 length is 15 residues. The CDR3 sequence: CASSERPRSEETQYF. DNA of the CDR3: TGTGCCAGCAGTGAAAGACCCCGGAGCGAAGAGACCCAGTACTTC.

V and J are TRBV18 and TRBJ2-1; D tentatively fits TRBD1 or TRBD2 (5 bases each). This CDR3 spans 16 amino acids. Germline loops: CDR1 KGHSH, CDR2 LQKENI. Trimming stripped 2 bases from V and 6 bases from J, with 17 bases between. The CDR3 here is CASSPLYGAPSNEQFF. The CDR3 DNA is TGTGCCAGCTCACCATTATACGGGGCACCCTCCAATGAGCAGTTCTTC.

This rearrangement joins TRBV15 to TRBJ2-5; 8 bases match TRBD1. The CDR3 runs to 15 residues. J lost 5 bases, V lost 0 bases, and 5 bases had no gene match. Germline CDR1 and CDR2: LNHNV and YYDKDF (reference sequence). The CDR3 loop reads CATSRDGQGMETQYF. For the CDR3, the DNA is TGTGCCACCAGCAGAGATGGACAGGGAATGGAGACCCAGTACTTC. Combining the CDR3 with reference TRBV15 and TRBJ2-5 gives the whole variable domain DAMVIQNPRYQVTQFGKPVTLSCSQTLNHNVMYWYQQKSSQAPKLLFHYYDKDFNNEADTPDNFQSRRPNTSFCFLDIRSPGLGDTAMYLCATSRDGQGMETQYFGPGTRLLVL.

This clonotype has more than one count but fewer than ten. The chain is built from TRBV18 and TRBJ2-3, with 9 bases aligning to TRBD2. The germline CDR1 and CDR2 sequences are KGHSH and LQKENI. V lost 2 bases to trimming and J lost 2 bases; unmatched junction nucleotides: 8. The CDR3 covers 17 residues. The CDR3 protein is CASSPSSGKEPTDTQYF. The CDR3 DNA is TGTGCCAGCTCACCATCTAGCGGGAAAGAACCCACAGATACGCAGTATTTT.

This clonotype appeared a few times. The rearrangement uses TRBV20-1 and TRBJ2-7; perhaps TRBD2 as D (5 bases). The V gene lost 8 bases and the J gene lost 2 bases, with 13 bases spanning the gap. The CDR3 totals 12 residues. Germline V gives CDR1 DFQATT, CDR2 SNEGSKA (reference sequence). The CDR3 loop reads CSPNGGTYEQYF. CDR3 in DNA: TGCAGTCCCAACGGAGGCACCTACGAGCAGTACTTC.

This clonotype was detected ten times or more. The chain employs TRBV27 and TRBJ2-5; 7 nucleotides agree with TRBD2. Germline V gives CDR1 MNHEY, CDR2 SMNVEV (reference sequence). V lost 1 base to trimming and J lost 3 bases; unmatched junction nucleotides: 5. This CDR3 region has 15 residues. The chain's CDR3 is CASSLFLAEKETQYF. CDR3 DNA: TGTGCCAGCAGTTTATTCCTAGCGGAAAAAGAGACCCAGTACTTC.

J is TRBJ2-3 and V is TRBV14; 10 nucleotides line up with TRBD1. The junction had 9 bases not matched to a gene; V was cut back by 1 base and J by 8 bases. Germline values: CDR1 SGHDN, CDR2 FVKESK. The CDR3 loop spans 16 amino acids. The CDR3 DNA is TGTGCCAGCAGCCAAGGAGCCACAGGGGACAGGGGTACGCAGTATTTT. Translation gives CASSQGATGDRGTQYF.

This clonotype was seen more than once but under ten times. The chain combines TRBV3-1 with TRBJ2-5; 11 positions agree with TRBD2. The V gene end was trimmed by 4 bases and the J gene end by 1 base; junction bases not matched to a gene: 5. CDR3 length: 16 amino acids. CDR1 and CDR2 (germline): LGHDT, YNNKEL (reference sequence). CDR3 residues: CASSRTGTSGQETQYF. The CDR3 DNA reads as TGTGCCAGCAGCCGAACCGGGACTAGCGGCCAAGAGACCCAGTACTTC.

The CDR3 DNA is TGTGCCAGCGCCTCTGCTAGCGTCTACAATGAGCAGTTCTTC. Amino acid sequence: CASASASVYNEQFF. The chain recombines TRBV28 with TRBJ2-1, with D tentatively TRBD2 (6 bases). Germline loops: CDR1 MDHEN, CDR2 SYDVKM. Trimming shortened V by 8 bases and J by 3 bases, and 14 bases separated the two germline ends. The CDR3 consists of 14 residues.

This clonotype appeared a few times. This chain joins TRBV11-2 and TRBJ1-1, with D possibly TRBD1 on 5 matching bases. The germline V and J ends were trimmed by 5 bases and 4 bases, with 11 bases remaining between them. Per the germline V gene, CDR1 is SGHAT and CDR2 is FQNNGV. The CDR3 is 13 residues long. The CDR3 nucleotides read TGTGCCAGCAGCAGGGGCCTCGGCACTGAAGCTTTCTTT. Protein product: CASSRGLGTEAFF.

This clonotype was seen a handful of times. This chain joins TRBV6-5 and TRBJ2-1, with 12 bases matching TRBD2. From germline, CDR1 is MNHEY and CDR2 SVGAGI. The length of the CDR3 is 18 residues. V shed 0 bases, J shed 4 bases, and the junction held 7 bases outside the gene matches. The CDR3 DNA reads TGTGCCAGCAGTTACTCCGCTTCCGGGACTAGCGGGTACAATGAGCAGTTCTTC. Translated, it gives CASSYSASGTSGYNEQFF.

This clonotype came up many times. Relative to the germline gene, one junction end is altered; a read error may explain this. The chain uses TRBV7-9 and TRBJ1-2; the D gene is possibly TRBD1 (5 bases). Germline V gene lookup returns CDR1 SEHNR and CDR2 FQNEAQ (reference sequence). The length of the CDR3 is 14 residues. The CDR3 loop reads CASRLGAGIDGYTF. In nucleotides, the CDR3 is TGTGCCAGCAGATTAGGGGCAGGGATAGATGGCTACACCTTC.

The J gene is TRBJ2-5, the V gene TRBV28; D gene ambiguous. V was shortened by 7 bases and J by 6 bases, with 12 bases between the two germline ends. Germline CDR1 MDHEN, CDR2 SYDVKM. This CDR3 is 12 amino acids long. The CDR3 sequence is CASTSQAQTQYF. The CDR3 DNA sequence: TGTGCCAGCACCTCCCAGGCGCAGACCCAGTACTTC.

The V gene is TRBV3-1, the J gene TRBJ1-6; D perhaps matches TRBD1 (6 bases). Germline loops: CDR1 LGHDT, CDR2 YNNKEL (reference sequence). V was cut by 4 bases and J by 6 bases, with 7 bases left in between. The CDR3 is 13 residues long. The CDR3 region has the DNA TGTGCCAGCAGCCGGACAGCTAATTCACCCCTCCACTTT. Its translation is CASSRTANSPLHF. Looking up the rest from reference TRBV3-1 and TRBJ1-6 gives the full variable domain: DTAVSQTPKYLVTQMGNDKSIKCEQNLGHDTMYWYKQDSKKFLKIMFSYNNKELIINETVPNRFSPKSPDKAHLNLHINSLELGDSAVYFCASSRTANSPLHFGNGTRLTVT.